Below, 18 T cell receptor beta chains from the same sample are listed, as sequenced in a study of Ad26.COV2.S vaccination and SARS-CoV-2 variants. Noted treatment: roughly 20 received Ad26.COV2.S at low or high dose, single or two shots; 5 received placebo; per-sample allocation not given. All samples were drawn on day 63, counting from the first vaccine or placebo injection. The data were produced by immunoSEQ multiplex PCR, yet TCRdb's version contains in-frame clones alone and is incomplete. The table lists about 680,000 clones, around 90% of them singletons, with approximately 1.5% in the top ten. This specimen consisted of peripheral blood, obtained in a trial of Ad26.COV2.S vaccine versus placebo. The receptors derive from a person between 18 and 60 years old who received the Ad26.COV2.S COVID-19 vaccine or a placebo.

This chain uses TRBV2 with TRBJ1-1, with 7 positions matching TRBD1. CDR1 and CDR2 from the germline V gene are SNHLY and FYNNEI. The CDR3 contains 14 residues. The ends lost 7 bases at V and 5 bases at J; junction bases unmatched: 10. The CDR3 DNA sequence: TGTGCCAGCAAGGAGACAGGGCGGAATACTGAAGCTTTCTTT. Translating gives CASKETGRNTEAFF.

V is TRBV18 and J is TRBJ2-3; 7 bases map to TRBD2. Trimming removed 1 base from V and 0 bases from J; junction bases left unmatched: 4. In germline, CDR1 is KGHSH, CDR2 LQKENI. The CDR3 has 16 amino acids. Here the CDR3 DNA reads TGTGCCAGCTCACCACTTGCGGGAGTTAGCACAGATACGCAGTATTTT. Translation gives CASSPLAGVSTDTQYF.

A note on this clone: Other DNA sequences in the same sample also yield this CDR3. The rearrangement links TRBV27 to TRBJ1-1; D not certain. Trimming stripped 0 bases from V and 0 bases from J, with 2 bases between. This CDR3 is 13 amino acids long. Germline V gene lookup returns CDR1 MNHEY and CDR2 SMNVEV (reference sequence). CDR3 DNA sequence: TGTGCCAGCAGTTTATCAGTGAACACTGAAGCTTTCTTT. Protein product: CASSLSVNTEAFF.

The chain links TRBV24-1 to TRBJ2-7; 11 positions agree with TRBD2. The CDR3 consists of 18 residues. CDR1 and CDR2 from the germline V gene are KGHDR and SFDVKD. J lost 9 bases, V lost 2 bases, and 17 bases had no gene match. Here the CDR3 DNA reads TGTGCCACCAGTGATTCCGTAGCGGGAGGGTTATCCGCCGGCGGGCAGTACTTC. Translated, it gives CATSDSVAGGLSAGGQYF.

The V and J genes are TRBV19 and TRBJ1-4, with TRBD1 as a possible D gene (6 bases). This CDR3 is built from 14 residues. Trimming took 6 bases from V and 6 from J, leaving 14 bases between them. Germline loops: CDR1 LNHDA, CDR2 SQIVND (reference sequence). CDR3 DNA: TGTGCCAGTAGGATTGAACAGGGTGATGAAAAACTGTTTTTT. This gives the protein CASRIEQGDEKLFF. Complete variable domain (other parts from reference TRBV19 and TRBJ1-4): DGGITQSPKYLFRKEGQNVTLSCEQNLNHDAMYWYRQDPGQGLRLIYYSQIVNDFQKGDIAEGYSVSREKKESFPLTVTSAQKNPTAFYLCASRIEQGDEKLFFGSGTQLSVL.

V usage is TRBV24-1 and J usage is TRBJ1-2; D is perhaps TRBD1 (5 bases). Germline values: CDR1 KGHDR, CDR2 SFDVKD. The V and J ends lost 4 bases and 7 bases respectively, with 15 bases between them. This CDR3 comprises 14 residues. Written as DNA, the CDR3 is TGTGCCACCAGTGACCTCAACCGGGGGTTTGGCTACACCTTC. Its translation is CATSDLNRGFGYTF.

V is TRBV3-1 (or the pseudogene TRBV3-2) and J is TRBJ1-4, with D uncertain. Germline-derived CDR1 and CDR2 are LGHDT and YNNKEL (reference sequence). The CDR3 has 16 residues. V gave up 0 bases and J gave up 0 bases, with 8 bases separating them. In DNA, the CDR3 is TGTGCCAGCAGCCAAGAGCGACCGACAACTAATGAAAAACTGTTTTTT. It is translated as CASSQERPTTNEKLFF.

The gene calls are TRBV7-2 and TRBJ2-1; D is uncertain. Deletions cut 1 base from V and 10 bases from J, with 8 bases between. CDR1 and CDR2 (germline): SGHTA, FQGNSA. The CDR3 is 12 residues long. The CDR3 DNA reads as TGTGCCAGCAGCTTAGTCGTAGAAGAGCAGTTCTTC. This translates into CASSLVVEEQFF.

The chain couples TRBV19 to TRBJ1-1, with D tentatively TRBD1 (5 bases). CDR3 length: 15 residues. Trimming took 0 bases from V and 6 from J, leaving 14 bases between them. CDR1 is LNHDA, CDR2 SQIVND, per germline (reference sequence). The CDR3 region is CASSIDSSQGAEAFF. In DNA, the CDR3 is TGTGCCAGTAGTATAGATTCGAGTCAGGGCGCTGAAGCTTTCTTT.

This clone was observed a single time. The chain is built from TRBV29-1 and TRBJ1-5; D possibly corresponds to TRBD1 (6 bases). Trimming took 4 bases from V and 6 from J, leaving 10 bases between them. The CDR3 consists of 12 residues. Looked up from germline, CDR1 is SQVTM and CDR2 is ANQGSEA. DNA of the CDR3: TGCAGCGTTGGGGGACAATCTCAGCCCCAGCATTTT. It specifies CSVGGQSQPQHF.

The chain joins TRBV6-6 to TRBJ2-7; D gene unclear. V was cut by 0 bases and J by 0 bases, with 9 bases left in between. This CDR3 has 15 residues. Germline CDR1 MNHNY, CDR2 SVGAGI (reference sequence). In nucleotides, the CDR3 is TGTGCCAGCAGTTACTCGCCCCAGAGCTCCTACGAGCAGTACTTC. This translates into CASSYSPQSSYEQYF.

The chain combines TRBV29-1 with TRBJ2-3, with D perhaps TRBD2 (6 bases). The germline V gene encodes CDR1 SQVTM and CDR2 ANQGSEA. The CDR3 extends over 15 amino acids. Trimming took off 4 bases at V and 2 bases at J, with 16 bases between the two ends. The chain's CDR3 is CSVVGGGIFTDTQYF. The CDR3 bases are TGCAGCGTTGTGGGTGGGGGGATATTCACAGATACGCAGTATTTT.

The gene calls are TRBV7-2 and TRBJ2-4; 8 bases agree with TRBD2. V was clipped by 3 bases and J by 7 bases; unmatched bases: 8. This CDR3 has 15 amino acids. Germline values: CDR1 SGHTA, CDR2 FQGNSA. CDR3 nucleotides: TGTGCCAGCAGCTTTATGAGCGGGGGAGGGAACATTCAGTACTTC. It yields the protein CASSFMSGGGNIQYF.

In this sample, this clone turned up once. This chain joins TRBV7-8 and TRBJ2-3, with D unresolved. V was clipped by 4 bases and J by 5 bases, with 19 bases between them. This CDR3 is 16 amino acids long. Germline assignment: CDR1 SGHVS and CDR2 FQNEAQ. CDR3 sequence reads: CASSSLDGLAGDTQYF. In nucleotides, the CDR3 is TGTGCCAGCAGCTCACTTGACGGGCTTGCAGGAGATACGCAGTATTTT.

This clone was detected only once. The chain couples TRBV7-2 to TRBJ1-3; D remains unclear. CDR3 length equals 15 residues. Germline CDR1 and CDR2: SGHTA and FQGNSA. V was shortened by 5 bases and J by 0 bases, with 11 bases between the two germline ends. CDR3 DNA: TGTGCCAGCAGCCCAATGACATACTCTGGAAACACCATATATTTT. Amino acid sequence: CASSPMTYSGNTIYF.

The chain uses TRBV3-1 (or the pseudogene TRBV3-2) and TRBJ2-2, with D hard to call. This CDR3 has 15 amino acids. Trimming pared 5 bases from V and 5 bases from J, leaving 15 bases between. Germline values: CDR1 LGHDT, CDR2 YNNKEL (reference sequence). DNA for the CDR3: TGTGCCAGCAGCACCCCCCGGAGCTTGACCGGGGAGCTGTTTTTT. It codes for CASSTPRSLTGELFF.

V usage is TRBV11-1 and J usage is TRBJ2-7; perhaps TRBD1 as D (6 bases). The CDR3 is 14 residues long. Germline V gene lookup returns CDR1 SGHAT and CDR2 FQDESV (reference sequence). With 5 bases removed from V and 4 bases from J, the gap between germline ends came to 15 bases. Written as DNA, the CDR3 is TGTGCCAGCAGCCACAGGGAATTCACGTACGAGCAGTACTTC. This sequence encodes CASSHREFTYEQYF.

The CDR3 loop reads CASRQGSNQPQHF. CDR3 bases: TGCGCCAGTAGACAGGGAAGCAATCAGCCCCAGCATTTT. The gene calls are TRBV5-1 and TRBJ1-5, with TRBD1 matching over 7 bases. The CDR3 spans 13 residues. The junction had 3 bases not matched to a gene; V was cut back by 8 bases and J by 1 base. Germline assignment: CDR1 SGHRS and CDR2 YFSETQ.